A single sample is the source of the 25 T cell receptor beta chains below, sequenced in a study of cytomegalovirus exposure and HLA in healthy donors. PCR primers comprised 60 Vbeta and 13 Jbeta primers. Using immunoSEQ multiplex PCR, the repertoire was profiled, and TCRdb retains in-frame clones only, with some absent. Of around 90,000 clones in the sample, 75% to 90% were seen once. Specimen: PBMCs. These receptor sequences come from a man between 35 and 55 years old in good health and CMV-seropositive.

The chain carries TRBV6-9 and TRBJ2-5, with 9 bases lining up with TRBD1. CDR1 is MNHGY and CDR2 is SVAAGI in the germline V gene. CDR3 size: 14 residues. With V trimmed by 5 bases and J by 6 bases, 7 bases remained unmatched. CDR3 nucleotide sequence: TGTGCCAGCAGTACTCACAGGGGGCGAAAGACCCAGTACTTC. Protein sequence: CASSTHRGRKTQYF.

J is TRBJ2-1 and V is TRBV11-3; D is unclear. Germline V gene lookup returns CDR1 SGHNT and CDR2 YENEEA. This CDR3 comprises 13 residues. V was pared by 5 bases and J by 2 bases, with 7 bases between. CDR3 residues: CASSPRAYNEQFF. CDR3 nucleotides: TGTGCCAGCAGCCCCCGGGCCTACAATGAGCAGTTCTTC.

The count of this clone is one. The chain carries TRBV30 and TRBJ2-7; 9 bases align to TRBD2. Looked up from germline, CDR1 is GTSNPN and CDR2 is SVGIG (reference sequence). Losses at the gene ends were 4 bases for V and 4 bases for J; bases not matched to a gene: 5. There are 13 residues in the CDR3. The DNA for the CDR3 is TGTGCCTGGAAGAATAGCGGGGGTTACGAGCAGTACTTC. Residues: CAWKNSGGYEQYF.

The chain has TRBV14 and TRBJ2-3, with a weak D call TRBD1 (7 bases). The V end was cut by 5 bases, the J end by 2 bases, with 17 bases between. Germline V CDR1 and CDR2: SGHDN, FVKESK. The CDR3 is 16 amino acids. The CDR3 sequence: CASSWRRGVDTDTQYF. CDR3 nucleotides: TGTGCCAGCAGCTGGCGCAGGGGGGTCGACACAGATACGCAGTATTTT.

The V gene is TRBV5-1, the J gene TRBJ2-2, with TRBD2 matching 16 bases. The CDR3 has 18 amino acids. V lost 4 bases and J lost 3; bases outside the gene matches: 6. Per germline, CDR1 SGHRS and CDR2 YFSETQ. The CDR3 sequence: CASSTGLAGGPDTGELFF. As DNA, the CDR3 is TGCGCCAGCAGCACGGGACTAGCGGGAGGGCCGGACACCGGGGAGCTGTTTTTT.

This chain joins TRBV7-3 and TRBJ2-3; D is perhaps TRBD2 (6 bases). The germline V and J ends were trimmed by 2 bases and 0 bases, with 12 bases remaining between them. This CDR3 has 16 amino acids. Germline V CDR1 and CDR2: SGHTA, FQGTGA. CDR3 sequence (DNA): TGTGCCAGCAGCTTAGTGGCGGGACCAAGCACAGATACGCAGTATTTT. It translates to CASSLVAGPSTDTQYF.

The CDR3 DNA sequence: TGCGCCAGCAGCAAGTACCGGCCGGGACAGGGGGCTGAGGGGGCTGAAGCTTTCTTT. It specifies CASSKYRPGQGAEGAEAFF. The chain recombines TRBV5-1 with TRBJ1-1; 12 bases line up with TRBD1. In germline, CDR1 is SGHRS, CDR2 YFSETQ. The V segment lost 4 bases and the J segment 6 bases; nucleotides outside the gene matches: 19. The CDR3 covers 19 residues.

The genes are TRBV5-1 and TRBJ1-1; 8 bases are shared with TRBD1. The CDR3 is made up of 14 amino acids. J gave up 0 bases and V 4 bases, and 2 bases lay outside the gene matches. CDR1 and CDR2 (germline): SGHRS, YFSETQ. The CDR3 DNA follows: TGCGCCAGCAGCAAGACAGGGGTGAACACTGAAGCTTTCTTT. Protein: CASSKTGVNTEAFF.

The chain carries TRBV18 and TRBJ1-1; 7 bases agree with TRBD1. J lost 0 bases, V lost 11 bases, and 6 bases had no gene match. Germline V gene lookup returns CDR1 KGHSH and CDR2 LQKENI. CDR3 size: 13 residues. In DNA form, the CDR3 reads TGTGCCGGAAGACAGGGATTGAACACTGAAGCTTTCTTT. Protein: CAGRQGLNTEAFF.

In nucleotides, the CDR3 is TGTGCCAGCAGCCTCGGGGTGGAGGGCTACACCTTC. It encodes CASSLGVEGYTF. This rearrangement joins TRBV28 to TRBJ1-2; D uncertain. Looked up from germline, CDR1 is MDHEN and CDR2 is SYDVKM. This CDR3 has 12 amino acids. V was clipped by 6 bases and J by 8 bases, with 13 bases between them.

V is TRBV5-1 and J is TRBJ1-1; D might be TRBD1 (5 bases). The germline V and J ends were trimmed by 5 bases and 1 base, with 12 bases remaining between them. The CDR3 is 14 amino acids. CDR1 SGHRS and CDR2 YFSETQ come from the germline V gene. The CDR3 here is CASRRDPGNTEAFF. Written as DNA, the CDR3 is TGCGCCAGCAGGCGGGACCCGGGGAACACTGAAGCTTTCTTT.

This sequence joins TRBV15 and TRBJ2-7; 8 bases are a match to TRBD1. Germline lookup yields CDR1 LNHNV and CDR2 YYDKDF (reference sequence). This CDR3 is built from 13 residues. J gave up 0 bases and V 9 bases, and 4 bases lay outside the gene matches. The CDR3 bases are TGTGCCACGGGACAGGCAAGCTCCTACGAGCAGTACTTC. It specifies CATGQASSYEQYF.

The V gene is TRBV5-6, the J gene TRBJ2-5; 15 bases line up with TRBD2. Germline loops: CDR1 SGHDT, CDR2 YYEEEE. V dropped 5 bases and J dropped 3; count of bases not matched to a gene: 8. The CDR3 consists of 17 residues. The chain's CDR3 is CASSLPGLAGGKETQYF. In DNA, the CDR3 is TGTGCCAGCAGTCTCCCGGGACTAGCGGGGGGCAAAGAGACCCAGTACTTC.

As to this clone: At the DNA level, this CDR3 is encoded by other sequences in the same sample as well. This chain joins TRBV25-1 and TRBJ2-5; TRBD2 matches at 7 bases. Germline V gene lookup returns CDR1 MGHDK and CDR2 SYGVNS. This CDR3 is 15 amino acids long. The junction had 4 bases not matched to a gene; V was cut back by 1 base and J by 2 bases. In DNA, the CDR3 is TGTGCCAGCAGTGAATGGGCTAGCGGTCAAGAGACCCAGTACTTC. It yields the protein CASSEWASGQETQYF.

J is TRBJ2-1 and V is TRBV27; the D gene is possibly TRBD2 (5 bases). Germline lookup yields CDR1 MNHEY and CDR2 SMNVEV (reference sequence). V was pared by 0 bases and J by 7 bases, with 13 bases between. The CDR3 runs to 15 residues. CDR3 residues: CASSLSGVLRNEQFF. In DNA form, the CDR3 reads TGTGCCAGCAGTTTATCCGGGGTCCTTAGGAATGAGCAGTTCTTC.

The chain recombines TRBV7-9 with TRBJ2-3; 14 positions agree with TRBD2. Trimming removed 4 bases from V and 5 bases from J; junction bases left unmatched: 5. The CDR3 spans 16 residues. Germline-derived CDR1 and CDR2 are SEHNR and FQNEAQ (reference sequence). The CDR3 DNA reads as TGTGCCAGCAGCTCGGATGGGACTAGCGGGGGAGATACGCAGTATTTT. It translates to CASSSDGTSGGDTQYF. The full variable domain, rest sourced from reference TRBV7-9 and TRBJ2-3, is DTGVSQNPRHKITKRGQNVTFRCDPISEHNRLYWYRQTLGQGPEFLTYFQNEAQLEKSRLLSDRFSAERPKGSFSTLEIQRTEQGDSAMYLCASSSDGTSGGDTQYFGPGTRLTVL.

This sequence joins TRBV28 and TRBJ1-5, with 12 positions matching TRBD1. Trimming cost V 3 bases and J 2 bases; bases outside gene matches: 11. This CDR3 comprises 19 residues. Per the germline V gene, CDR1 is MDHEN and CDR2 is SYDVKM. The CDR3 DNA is TGTGCCAGCAGTTTCCGCCCCGGGACAGGGGGCTTTGGCAATCAGCCCCAGCATTTT. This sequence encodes CASSFRPGTGGFGNQPQHF.

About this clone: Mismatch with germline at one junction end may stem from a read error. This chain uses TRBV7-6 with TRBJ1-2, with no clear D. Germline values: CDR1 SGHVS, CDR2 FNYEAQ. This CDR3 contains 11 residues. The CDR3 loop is CASSLAEVYAF. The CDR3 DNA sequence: TGTGCCAGCAGCTTAGCCGAGGTATACGCCTTC.

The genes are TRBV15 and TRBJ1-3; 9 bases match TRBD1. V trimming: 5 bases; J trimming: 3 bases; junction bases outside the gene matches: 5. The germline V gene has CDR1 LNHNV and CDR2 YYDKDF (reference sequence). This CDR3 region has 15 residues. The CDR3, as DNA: TGTGCCACCAGCCAAGGGACAGGGTTTGGAAACACCATATATTTT. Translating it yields CATSQGTGFGNTIYF. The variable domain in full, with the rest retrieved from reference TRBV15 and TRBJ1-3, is DAMVIQNPRYQVTQFGKPVTLSCSQTLNHNVMYWYQQKSSQAPKLLFHYYDKDFNNEADTPDNFQSRRPNTSFCFLDIRSPGLGDTAMYLCATSQGTGFGNTIYFGEGSWLTVV.

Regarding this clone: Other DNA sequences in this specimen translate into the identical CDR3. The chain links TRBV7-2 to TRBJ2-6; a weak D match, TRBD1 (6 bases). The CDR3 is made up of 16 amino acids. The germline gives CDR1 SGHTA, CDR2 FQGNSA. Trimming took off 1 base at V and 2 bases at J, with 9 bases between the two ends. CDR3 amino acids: CASSLDSGAGANVLTF. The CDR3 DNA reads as TGTGCCAGCAGCTTAGATTCAGGGGCTGGGGCCAACGTCCTGACTTTC. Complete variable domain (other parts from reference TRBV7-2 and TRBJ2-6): GAGVSQSPSNKVTEKGKDVELRCDPISGHTALYWYRQSLGQGLEFLIYFQGNSAPDKSGLPSDRFSAERTGGSVSTLTIQRTQQEDSAVYLCASSLDSGAGANVLTFGAGSRLTVL.

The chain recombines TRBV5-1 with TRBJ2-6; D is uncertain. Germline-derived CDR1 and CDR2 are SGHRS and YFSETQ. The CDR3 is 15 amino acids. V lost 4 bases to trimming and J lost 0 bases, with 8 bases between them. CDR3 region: CASSQEPSGANVLTF. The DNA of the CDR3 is TGCGCCAGCAGCCAGGAACCCTCTGGGGCCAACGTCCTGACTTTC. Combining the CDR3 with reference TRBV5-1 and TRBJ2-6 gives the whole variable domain KAGVTQTPRYLIKTRGQQVTLSCSPISGHRSVSWYQQTPGQGLQFLFEYFSETQRNKGNFPGRFSGRQFSNSRSEMNVSTLELGDSALYLCASSQEPSGANVLTFGAGSRLTVL.

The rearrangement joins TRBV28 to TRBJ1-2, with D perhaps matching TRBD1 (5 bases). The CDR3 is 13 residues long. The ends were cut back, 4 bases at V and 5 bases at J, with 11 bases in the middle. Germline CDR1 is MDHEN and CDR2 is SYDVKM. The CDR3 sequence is CASSSATDYGYTF. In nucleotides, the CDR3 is TGTGCCAGCAGTTCTGCGACAGATTATGGCTACACCTTC.

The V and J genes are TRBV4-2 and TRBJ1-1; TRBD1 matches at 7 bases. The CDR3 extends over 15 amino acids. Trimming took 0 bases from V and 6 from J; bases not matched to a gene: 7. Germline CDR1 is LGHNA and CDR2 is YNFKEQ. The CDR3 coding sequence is TGTGCCAGCAGCCAAGAACAGGGGTCGTCCTCTGAAGCTTTCTTT. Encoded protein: CASSQEQGSSSEAFF.

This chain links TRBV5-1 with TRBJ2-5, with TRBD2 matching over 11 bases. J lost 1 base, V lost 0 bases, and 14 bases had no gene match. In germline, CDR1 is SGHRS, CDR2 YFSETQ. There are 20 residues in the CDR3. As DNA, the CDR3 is TGCGCCAGCAGCTTGGCCCCTCTGGGAAGACTAGCGGGGAGCCAAGAGACCCAGTACTTC. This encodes CASSLAPLGRLAGSQETQYF.

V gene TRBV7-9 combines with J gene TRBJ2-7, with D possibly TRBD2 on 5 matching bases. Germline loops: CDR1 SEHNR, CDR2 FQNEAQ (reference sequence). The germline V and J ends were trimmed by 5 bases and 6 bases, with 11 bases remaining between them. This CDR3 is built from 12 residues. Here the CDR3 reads CASSEGGVEQYF. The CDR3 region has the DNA TGTGCCAGCAGCGAGGGTGGGGTCGAGCAGTACTTC.